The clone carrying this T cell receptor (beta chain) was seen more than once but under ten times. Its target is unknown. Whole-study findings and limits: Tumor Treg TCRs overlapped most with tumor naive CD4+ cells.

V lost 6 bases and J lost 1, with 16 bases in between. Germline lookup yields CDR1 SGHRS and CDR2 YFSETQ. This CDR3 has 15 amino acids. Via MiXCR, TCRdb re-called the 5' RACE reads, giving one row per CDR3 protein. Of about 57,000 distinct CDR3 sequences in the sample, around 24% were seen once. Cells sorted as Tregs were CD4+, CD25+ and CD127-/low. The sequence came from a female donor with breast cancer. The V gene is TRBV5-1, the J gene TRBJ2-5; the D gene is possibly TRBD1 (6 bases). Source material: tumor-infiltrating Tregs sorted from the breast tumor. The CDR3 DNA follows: TGCGCCAGCACAAACCTCGGACAGATCCAAGAGACCCAGTACTTC. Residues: CASTNLGQIQETQYF.